Presented here are 25 T cell receptor beta chains from one specimen sequenced in a study of OX40 agonist ivuxolimab in advanced cancers. Assay: immunoSEQ multiplex PCR; the TCRdb copy retains only in-frame clones and omits some. The sample shows roughly 40,000 clones, about nine tenths of them seen only once. Material: CD4+ or CD8+ T cells sorted from blood, obtained in a trial of the OX40 agonist ivuxolimab. Source of these receptors: an adult with an advanced solid tumor such as melanoma, head and neck, liver or kidney cancer.

The chain employs TRBV10-1 and TRBJ2-2; D is uncertain. This CDR3 has 16 amino acids. Germline values: CDR1 WNHNN, CDR2 SYGVQD (reference sequence). Trimming stripped 0 bases from V and 1 base from J, with 9 bases between. Written as DNA, the CDR3 is TGCGCCAGCAGTGAGTCGGGCATCCAGAACACCGGGGAGCTGTTTTTT. Translated: CASSESGIQNTGELFF.

This sequence joins TRBV7-2 and TRBJ2-5, with 7 bases that match TRBD1. With the DNA end fitting TRBJ2-7 better, the J assignment may be wrong. The CDR3 runs 15 residues. CDR1 is SGHTA, CDR2 FQGNSA, per germline. The CDR3 reads CASSLFGQVLGEQYF. The CDR3 nucleotides are TGTGCCAGCAGCTTATTTGGACAGGTCCTCGGCGAGCAGTACTTC.

The chain couples TRBV9 to TRBJ2-3; possible D gene TRBD1, 5 bases. Trimming took off 0 bases at V and 2 bases at J, with 16 bases between the two ends. This CDR3 has 17 amino acids. Germline-derived CDR1 and CDR2 are SGDLS and YYNGEE. CDR3 DNA sequence: TGTGCCAGCAGCGTAGAGGGGAAGGGGATACACACAGATACGCAGTATTTT. Its protein is CASSVEGKGIHTDTQYF.

V usage is TRBV14 and J usage is TRBJ2-1, with D unresolved. With 0 bases removed from V and 9 bases from J, the gap between germline ends came to 6 bases. The CDR3 extends over 12 amino acids. Germline CDR1 is SGHDN and CDR2 is FVKESK. This CDR3 is CASSQDWGEQFF. CDR3 nucleotide sequence: TGTGCCAGCAGCCAAGACTGGGGTGAGCAGTTCTTC.

The chain employs TRBV4-2 and TRBJ2-2; D unclear. The CDR3 is 16 residues long. With 1 base removed from V and 5 bases from J, the gap between germline ends came to 14 bases. The germline gives CDR1 LGHNA, CDR2 YNFKEQ. DNA for the CDR3: TGTGCCAGCAGCCAAGTTAGGGCGGACGGGACCGGGGAGCTGTTTTTT. Its protein product is CASSQVRADGTGELFF.

The chain employs TRBV21-1 and TRBJ1-1. TRBV21-1 is a pseudogene locus. The CDR3 length is 14 residues. CDR3 region: CASSKRSPGTEAFF. The CDR3, as DNA: TGTGCCAGCAGCAAAAGGTCCCCGGGAACTGAAGCTTTCTTT.

The chain is built from TRBV10-3 and TRBJ1-2; D is perhaps TRBD1 (5 bases). Germline V gives CDR1 ENHRY, CDR2 SYGVKD. V lost 4 bases, J lost 6 bases, and 9 bases lay in between. The CDR3 is 12 residues long. As DNA, the CDR3 is TGTGCCATCAGTGGGGGGTTAGATGGCTACACCTTC. It encodes CAISGGLDGYTF.

V is TRBV7-3 and J is TRBJ2-1, with a possible D match to TRBD2 (5 bases). V lost 2 bases and J 6 bases, leaving 11 bases between the germline ends. The CDR3 is 14 amino acids. Germline V gene lookup returns CDR1 SGHTA and CDR2 FQGTGA. CDR3 loop: CASSLGGRVNEQFF. CDR3 nucleotides: TGTGCCAGCAGCTTAGGTGGGAGAGTCAATGAGCAGTTCTTC. The full variable domain, rest sourced from reference TRBV7-3 and TRBJ2-1, is GAGVSQTPSNKVTEKGKYVELRCDPISGHTALYWYRQSLGQGPEFLIYFQGTGAADDSGLPNDRFFAVRPEGSVSTLKIQRTERGDSAVYLCASSLGGRVNEQFFGPGTRLTVL.

The gene calls are TRBV5-8 and TRBJ1-6; 7 nucleotides match TRBD1. J gave up 9 bases and V 0 bases, and 6 bases lay outside the gene matches. Germline V gene lookup returns CDR1 SGHTS and CDR2 YDEGEE. The CDR3 is made up of 15 amino acids. In DNA form, the CDR3 reads TGTGCCAGCAGCTTGGGGCCGGGACAGCGTTCACCCCTCCACTTT. The encoded protein is CASSLGPGQRSPLHF.

This clone was observed a handful of times. The chain uses TRBV5-1 and TRBJ2-5; D is unclear. CDR1 is SGHRS and CDR2 is YFSETQ in the germline V gene. The V and J ends lost 5 bases and 4 bases respectively, with 12 bases between them. The CDR3 extends over 13 amino acids. CDR3 sequence reads: CASSYVTRETQYF. The CDR3 DNA reads as TGCGCCAGCAGTTATGTCACCCGAGAGACCCAGTACTTC.

This sequence joins TRBV23-1 and TRBJ2-5; D possibly corresponds to TRBD1 (6 bases). TRBV23-1 is recorded as an ORF, its role being uncertain. The CDR3 is 15 amino acids. Trimming pared 5 bases from V and 4 bases from J, leaving 17 bases between. In DNA, the CDR3 is TGCGCCAGCAGTAAACAGGGTCCCTGGATAGAGACCCAGTACTTC. Protein sequence: CASSKQGPWIETQYF.

This rearrangement joins TRBV2 to TRBJ1-4; D not resolved. Germline assignment: CDR1 SNHLY and CDR2 FYNNEI. V was pared by 7 bases and J by 0 bases, with 6 bases between. The CDR3 totals 13 residues. The CDR3 DNA reads as TGTGCCAGCATCCAGCCAACTAATGAAAAACTGTTTTTT. Translating gives CASIQPTNEKLFF.

The chain carries TRBV11-2 and TRBJ2-3, with TRBD1 matching over 9 bases. Losses at the gene ends were 2 bases for V and 1 base for J; bases not matched to a gene: 1. Per the germline V gene, CDR1 is SGHAT and CDR2 is FQNNGV. There are 15 residues in the CDR3. The CDR3 nucleotides read TGTGCCAGCAGCTTAAGGACAGGGGGCACAGATACGCAGTATTTT. Translation: CASSLRTGGTDTQYF.

This chain links TRBV9 with TRBJ1-3; D might be TRBD1 (5 bases). Trimming stripped 0 bases from V and 3 bases from J, with 10 bases between. Per the germline V gene, CDR1 is SGDLS and CDR2 is YYNGEE. This CDR3 is 15 amino acids long. CDR3 residues: CASSVGGVLGNTIYF. CDR3 DNA: TGTGCCAGCAGCGTAGGGGGGGTACTTGGAAACACCATATATTTT.

The chain has TRBV13 and TRBJ1-2; D not resolved. Trimming left V 5 bases short and J 0 bases short, with 13 bases between. CDR3 length equals 15 residues. Germline values: CDR1 PRHDT, CDR2 FYEKMQ (reference sequence). In DNA, the CDR3 is TGTGCCAGCAGCCGTCGGGGTGGGACTAACTATGGCTACACCTTC. Translated: CASSRRGGTNYGYTF.

The rearrangement uses TRBV6-5 and TRBJ1-6, with TRBD1 matching 7 bases. CDR3 size: 15 residues. Germline V gene sequence: CDR1 MNHEY, CDR2 SVGAGI. Unmatched junction bases numbered 5, after V lost 6 bases and J lost 3 bases. The CDR3 spells CASSPTGVYNSPLHF. The CDR3 nucleotides are TGTGCCAGCAGCCCCACAGGGGTCTATAATTCACCCCTCCACTTT.

This rearrangement joins TRBV5-1 to TRBJ2-1; 12 bases align to TRBD2. The V and J ends lost 4 bases and 1 base, in that order; junction bases with no gene match: 3. This CDR3 has 16 residues. CDR1 and CDR2 from the germline V gene are SGHRS and YFSETQ. CDR3 sequence: CASSRGLAGSYNEQFF. Written as DNA, the CDR3 is TGCGCCAGCAGCAGAGGACTAGCGGGGTCCTACAATGAGCAGTTCTTC.

This clone was seen only once. Additional DNA sequences in this sample encode the identical CDR3. This chain connects TRBV30 to TRBJ2-2, with D possibly called TRBD1 or TRBD2 (6 bases each). The CDR3 runs to 15 residues. V was cut by 1 base and J by 5 bases, with 14 bases left in between. Germline CDR1 GTSNPN, CDR2 SVGIG (reference sequence). DNA of the CDR3: TGTGCCTGGAGTGCGTGGGGGGCTGGGACCGGGGAGCTGTTTTTT. It yields the protein CAWSAWGAGTGELFF.

This chain uses TRBV9 with TRBJ1-2; TRBD1 agrees at 7 bases. The CDR3 consists of 16 residues. Trimming at V came to 4 bases and at J to 7 bases, leaving 16 bases not matched to a gene. The germline gives CDR1 SGDLS, CDR2 YYNGEE. For the CDR3, the DNA is TGTGCCAGCAGCCCCAGGGGGGAGGGCGCGGGGATTGGCTACACCTTC. This sequence encodes CASSPRGEGAGIGYTF.

The chain has TRBV28 and TRBJ2-1, with 12 positions matching TRBD2. From germline, CDR1 is MDHEN and CDR2 SYDVKM. V was clipped by 4 bases and J by 3 bases; unmatched bases: 4. This CDR3 comprises 16 residues. CDR3: CASSSQLAGGYNEQFF. The CDR3 DNA is TGTGCCAGCAGTTCCCAACTAGCGGGGGGCTACAATGAGCAGTTCTTC. Looking up the rest from reference TRBV28 and TRBJ2-1 gives the full variable domain: DVKVTQSSRYLVKRTGEKVFLECVQDMDHENMFWYRQDPGLGLRLIYFSYDVKMKEKGDIPEGYSVSREKKERFSLILESASTNQTSMYLCASSSQLAGGYNEQFFGPGTRLTVL.

V gene TRBV5-4 combines with J gene TRBJ1-1; D call uncertain. The CDR3 sequence is 12 residues long. Trimming pared 0 bases from V and 3 bases from J, leaving 3 bases between. In germline, CDR1 is SGHNT, CDR2 YYREEE (reference sequence). In DNA, the CDR3 is TGTGCCAGCAGCTTGGCATACACTGAAGCTTTCTTT. This codes for CASSLAYTEAFF.

This clone turned up a few times. The V and J genes are TRBV4-2 and TRBJ1-1; D is uncertain. CDR1 and CDR2 (germline): LGHNA, YNFKEQ. The CDR3 is made up of 15 amino acids. V lost 1 base and J lost 4, with 13 bases in between. The CDR3 region has the DNA TGTGCCAGCAGCCAAGTGCACCGAGACCGCACTGAAGCTTTCTTT. The encoded protein is CASSQVHRDRTEAFF.

V and J are TRBV4-1 and TRBJ1-1; 10 nucleotides match TRBD1. This CDR3 spans 16 amino acids. CDR1 is MGHRA and CDR2 is YSYEKL in the germline V gene. Trimming removed 4 bases from V and 1 base from J; junction bases left unmatched: 6. The CDR3 here is CASSRVRDRGNTEAFF. CDR3 sequence (DNA): TGCGCCAGCAGCCGCGTACGGGACAGGGGGAACACTGAAGCTTTCTTT.

V and J are TRBV9 and TRBJ2-5; the match to TRBD1 covers 7 bases. V lost 3 bases and J lost 5; bases outside the gene matches: 10. Looked up from germline, CDR1 is SGDLS and CDR2 is YYNGEE. CDR3 length equals 15 residues. The CDR3 DNA is TGTGCCAGCAGCGCCACAGGGGAAACCGGGGAGACCCAGTACTTC. Residues: CASSATGETGETQYF.

V gene TRBV30 combines with J gene TRBJ2-1; 8 positions agree with TRBD1. The CDR3 has 15 residues. The germline CDR1 and CDR2 sequences are GTSNPN and SVGIG (reference sequence). After removal of 8 bases from V and 5 bases from J, the junction contained 14 bases not matched to a gene. CDR3 residues: CARLPIRGHNNEQFF. For the CDR3, the DNA is TGTGCCAGGCTACCTATCAGGGGGCATAACAATGAGCAGTTCTTC.